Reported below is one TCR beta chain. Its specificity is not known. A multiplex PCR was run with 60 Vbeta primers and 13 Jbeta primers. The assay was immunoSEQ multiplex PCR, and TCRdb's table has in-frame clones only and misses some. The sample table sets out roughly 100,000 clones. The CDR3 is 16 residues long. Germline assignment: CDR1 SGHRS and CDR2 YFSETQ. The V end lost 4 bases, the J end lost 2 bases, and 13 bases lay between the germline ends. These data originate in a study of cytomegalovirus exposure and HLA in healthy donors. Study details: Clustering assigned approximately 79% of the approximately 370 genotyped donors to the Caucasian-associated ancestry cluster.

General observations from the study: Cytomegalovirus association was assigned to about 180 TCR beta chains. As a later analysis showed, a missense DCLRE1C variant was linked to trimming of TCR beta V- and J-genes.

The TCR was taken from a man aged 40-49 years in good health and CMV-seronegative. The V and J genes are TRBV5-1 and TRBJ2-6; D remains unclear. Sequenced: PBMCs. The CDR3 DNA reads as TGCGCCAGCAGCCATACTATCGCCCCTGGGGCCAACGTCCTGACTTTC. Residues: CASSHTIAPGANVLTF.